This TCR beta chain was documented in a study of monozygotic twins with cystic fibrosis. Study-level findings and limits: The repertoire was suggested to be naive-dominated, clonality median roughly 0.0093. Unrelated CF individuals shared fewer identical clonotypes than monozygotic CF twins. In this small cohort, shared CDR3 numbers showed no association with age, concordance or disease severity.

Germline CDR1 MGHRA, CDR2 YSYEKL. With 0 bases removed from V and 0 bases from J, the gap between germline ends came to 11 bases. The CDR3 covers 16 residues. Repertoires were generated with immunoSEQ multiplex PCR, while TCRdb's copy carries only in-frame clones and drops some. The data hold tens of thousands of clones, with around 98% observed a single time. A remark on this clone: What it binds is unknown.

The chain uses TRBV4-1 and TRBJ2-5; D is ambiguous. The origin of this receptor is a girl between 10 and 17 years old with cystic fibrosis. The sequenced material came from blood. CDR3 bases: TGCGCCAGCAGCCAAGACCTAGGCAGATACCAAGAGACCCAGTACTTC. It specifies CASSQDLGRYQETQYF.